Following are 5 T cell receptor beta chains from one sample sequenced in a study of cytomegalovirus exposure and HLA in healthy donors (dated by TCRdb to about 2017). Libraries were built with the immunoSEQ multiplex PCR assay. The multiplex PCR relied on a mix of 60 forward primers for TCR Vbeta segments and 13 reverse primers for TCR Jbeta segments. Here the immuneACCESS table is served through TCRdb, limited to in-frame sequences with V and J called. Missing clones are a known gap in these copies; in checked studies unresolved V genes cover under half, and the rest lacks a known reason. In this sample the table shows about 98,000 clones, around 68% of which occur a single time. The top ten clones comprise 2% to 2.5% of the sample. Sequencing was done on a sample of PBMCs. The receptor source for this set is a man aged 50 or older in good health and CMV-seronegative.

This chain joins TRBV19 and TRBJ1-1, with a tentative D call TRBD1 (6 bases). This CDR3 is built from 15 residues. Germline V lookup: CDR1 LNHDA, CDR2 SQIVND (reference sequence). The V gene lost 5 bases and the J gene lost 1 base, with 14 bases spanning the gap. CDR3 in amino acids: CASSPQGQPNTEAFF. The CDR3 nucleotides are TGTGCCAGTAGTCCCCAAGGACAGCCGAACACTGAAGCTTTCTTT.

This chain connects TRBV2 to TRBJ2-3; unclear D gene. The germline gives CDR1 SNHLY, CDR2 FYNNEI. The V gene lost 7 bases and the J gene lost 5 bases, with 13 bases spanning the gap. This CDR3 has 13 amino acids. CDR3 sequence reads: CASTVGSRDTQYF. CDR3 DNA: TGTGCCAGCACGGTCGGTAGTAGAGATACGCAGTATTTT. Full variable domain (rest looked up from reference TRBV2 and TRBJ2-3): EPEVTQTPSHQVTQMGQEVILRCVPISNHLYFYWYRQILGQKVEFLVSFYNNEISEKSEIFDDQFSVERPDGSNFTLKIRSTKLEDSAMYFCASTVGSRDTQYFGPGTRLTVL.

As to this clone: This sample also contains other DNA sequences that code for the same CDR3. The J gene is TRBJ1-2, the V gene TRBV7-9; a weak D match, TRBD1 (6 bases). Germline V gene lookup returns CDR1 SEHNR and CDR2 FQNEAQ (reference sequence). Trimming took 3 bases from V and 4 from J, leaving 15 bases between them. The CDR3 is 15 amino acids. CDR3 sequence reads: CASSFGYRATYGYTF. DNA for the CDR3: TGTGCCAGCAGCTTCGGATACAGGGCTACCTATGGCTACACCTTC. Full variable domain (rest looked up from reference TRBV7-9 and TRBJ1-2): DTGVSQNPRHKITKRGQNVTFRCDPISEHNRLYWYRQTLGQGPEFLTYFQNEAQLEKSRLLSDRFSAERPKGSFSTLEIQRTEQGDSAMYLCASSFGYRATYGYTFGSGTRLTVV.

CDR3 protein: CASSHGTGIIEAFF. CDR3 coding DNA: TGCGCCAGCAGCCACGGGACAGGAATAATTGAAGCTTTCTTT. V usage is TRBV4-1 and J usage is TRBJ1-1; TRBD1 matches at 8 bases. The J segment lost 7 bases and the V segment lost 3 bases, leaving 7 bases of the junction unmatched. CDR3 length: 14 residues. Germline V gene lookup returns CDR1 MGHRA and CDR2 YSYEKL.

V usage is TRBV19 and J usage is TRBJ1-1, with no clear D. Between the trimmed V and J ends, which lost 10 bases and 6 bases, there was a span of 15 bases. The CDR3 sequence is 12 residues long. Germline V gene sequence: CDR1 LNHDA, CDR2 SQIVND (reference sequence). The CDR3 sequence: CAIRDEEAEAFF. The CDR3 DNA reads TGTGCCATCCGAGACGAGGAGGCTGAAGCTTTCTTT. The whole variable domain, remainder taken from reference TRBV19 and TRBJ1-1, is DGGITQSPKYLFRKEGQNVTLSCEQNLNHDAMYWYRQDPGQGLRLIYYSQIVNDFQKGDIAEGYSVSREKKESFPLTVTSAQKNPTAFYLCAIRDEEAEAFFGQGTRLTVV.